The 30 T cell receptor beta chains in this list originate from one sample, sequenced in a study of radiotherapy plus CTLA-4 blockade in lung cancer. Data came from immunoSEQ multiplex PCR; TCRdb stores just in-frame clones and leaves some out. Among some 66,000 clones, about four fifths were seen once, and the ten largest hold roughly 4%. The source material was peripheral blood, sampled from a patient treated with radiotherapy plus ipilimumab. These TCRs come from a human donor with non-small cell lung cancer who had a partial response to radiotherapy plus ipilimumab.

Only one count was recorded for this clone. V usage is TRBV19 and J usage is TRBJ2-1; 7 bases align to TRBD1. CDR1 and CDR2 from the germline V gene are LNHDA and SQIVND (reference sequence). There are 12 residues in the CDR3. After removal of 6 bases from V and 10 bases from J, the junction contained 6 bases not matched to a gene. The CDR3 sequence is CASSPYRGEQFF. The CDR3 DNA is TGTGCCAGTAGCCCATACAGGGGAGAGCAGTTCTTC. The whole variable domain, filled in from reference TRBV19 and TRBJ2-1, reads DGGITQSPKYLFRKEGQNVTLSCEQNLNHDAMYWYRQDPGQGLRLIYYSQIVNDFQKGDIAEGYSVSREKKESFPLTVTSAQKNPTAFYLCASSPYRGEQFFGPGTRLTVL.

V usage is TRBV2 and J usage is TRBJ1-4; 8 positions match TRBD1. The CDR3 spans 13 residues. J lost 4 bases, V lost 9 bases, and 4 bases had no gene match. The V gene's germline CDR1 is SNHLY and CDR2 FYNNEI. CDR3 region: CARRDRNNEKLFF. In nucleotides, the CDR3 is TGTGCCAGAAGGGACAGGAATAATGAAAAACTGTTTTTT. The full variable domain, rest sourced from reference TRBV2 and TRBJ1-4, is EPEVTQTPSHQVTQMGQEVILRCVPISNHLYFYWYRQILGQKVEFLVSFYNNEISEKSEIFDDQFSVERPDGSNFTLKIRSTKLEDSAMYFCARRDRNNEKLFFGSGTQLSVL.

This clone has a handful of counts. V usage is TRBV5-1 and J usage is TRBJ1-2; 7 bases are shared with TRBD1. The CDR3 loop spans 13 amino acids. Germline V lookup: CDR1 SGHRS, CDR2 YFSETQ. The V segment lost 5 bases and the J segment 8 bases; nucleotides outside the gene matches: 9. The CDR3 bases are TGCGCCAGCAGAGAGACAGGGCAGGGCGGCTACACCTTC. It codes for CASRETGQGGYTF. The full variable domain, completed using reference TRBV5-1 and TRBJ1-2, is KAGVTQTPRYLIKTRGQQVTLSCSPISGHRSVSWYQQTPGQGLQFLFEYFSETQRNKGNFPGRFSGRQFSNSRSEMNVSTLELGDSALYLCASRETGQGGYTFGSGTRLTVV.

This rearrangement joins TRBV6-5 to TRBJ2-7; D is uncertain. Trimming shortened V by 5 bases and J by 13 bases, and 21 bases separated the two germline ends. Germline V lookup: CDR1 MNHEY, CDR2 SVGAGI. The CDR3 length is 13 residues. Here the CDR3 DNA reads TGTGCCAGCAGTCACGCTTCGGTGTGGGCCCCCTACTTC. It translates to CASSHASVWAPYF.

The rearrangement joins TRBV4-2 to TRBJ2-1, with TRBD2 identical over 7 bases. Germline loops: CDR1 LGHNA, CDR2 YNFKEQ. V gave up 0 bases and J gave up 1 base; unmatched junction bases: 6. There are 17 residues in the CDR3. This CDR3 is CASSQDYGGGSYNEQFF. The CDR3 DNA reads as TGTGCCAGCAGCCAAGATTACGGCGGGGGATCCTACAATGAGCAGTTCTTC.

The V gene is TRBV9, the J gene TRBJ2-7; 11 bases agree with TRBD2. V lost 0 bases and J lost 2; bases outside the gene matches: 7. Germline V gene data show CDR1 as SGDLS and CDR2 as YYNGEE. This CDR3 is built from 17 residues. This chain's CDR3 is CASSVATGTSGTYEQYF. The CDR3 DNA reads TGTGCCAGCAGCGTAGCTACAGGGACTAGCGGAACCTACGAGCAGTACTTC.

This chain links TRBV2 with TRBJ1-1; 9 bases agree with TRBD1. Germline V gene lookup returns CDR1 SNHLY and CDR2 FYNNEI. V gave up 4 bases and J gave up 3 bases; unmatched junction bases: 12. This CDR3 has 17 residues. The CDR3 reads CASSGQGVRMGYTEAFF. The CDR3 DNA sequence: TGTGCCAGCAGTGGACAGGGGGTACGAATGGGGTACACTGAAGCTTTCTTT.

This chain links TRBV7-2 with TRBJ2-5; D is possibly TRBD2 (5 bases). V lost 2 bases, J lost 1 base, and 11 bases lay in between. The CDR3 sequence is 15 residues long. Germline values: CDR1 SGHTA, CDR2 FQGNSA. The CDR3 nucleotides are TGTGCCAGCAGCTTACCGGCAGGAGGCCAAGAGACCCAGTACTTC. Amino acid sequence: CASSLPAGGQETQYF.

The V gene is TRBV28, the J gene TRBJ2-5, with 7 nucleotides matching TRBD2. The CDR3 is 13 residues long. Germline trimming cut 6 bases from V and 5 bases from J; bases unmatched to any gene: 6. Per the germline V gene, CDR1 is MDHEN and CDR2 is SYDVKM. The CDR3 DNA sequence: TGTGCCAGCAGCGGCGGACTAGTCGAGACCCAGTACTTC. It translates to CASSGGLVETQYF.

CDR3 residues: CASRTGGGGELFF. CDR3 DNA sequence: TGTGCCAGCAGGACAGGGGGCGGCGGGGAGCTGTTTTTT. This rearrangement joins TRBV6-5 to TRBJ2-2, with 10 bases that match TRBD1. V was clipped by 6 bases and J by 7 bases; unmatched bases: 2. Germline CDR1 and CDR2: MNHEY and SVGAGI. The CDR3 consists of 13 residues.

The chain links TRBV19 to TRBJ1-1; D is undetermined. Trimming took off 6 bases at V and 8 bases at J, with 10 bases between the two ends. Germline V CDR1 and CDR2: LNHDA, SQIVND (reference sequence). The CDR3 totals 11 residues. The CDR3 coding sequence is TGTGCCAGTAGGCTAGTCGGGGAAGCTTTCTTT. It specifies CASRLVGEAFF.

The chain uses TRBV19 and TRBJ2-1; maybe TRBD2 (6 bases). The V end was cut by 5 bases, the J end by 4 bases, with 21 bases between. The germline CDR1 and CDR2 sequences are LNHDA and SQIVND (reference sequence). The CDR3 runs 17 residues. CDR3 in DNA: TGTGCCAGTAGTCTGACCGCTAGACTTAGCGGATACAATGAGCAGTTCTTC. Protein: CASSLTARLSGYNEQFF.

The V gene is TRBV6-1, the J gene TRBJ2-3; 7 nucleotides agree with TRBD2. The CDR3 extends over 17 amino acids. J gave up 3 bases and V 3 bases, and 12 bases lay outside the gene matches. Germline V gene sequence: CDR1 MNHNS, CDR2 SASEGT. This CDR3 is CASSDPRGVGGTDTQYF. In DNA, the CDR3 is TGTGCCAGCAGTGACCCGCGGGGTGTCGGGGGGACAGATACGCAGTATTTT.

The rearrangement uses TRBV29-1 and TRBJ1-2; D ambiguous. Germline CDR1 reads SQVTM; CDR2 reads ANQGSEA. Trimming left V 6 bases short and J 3 bases short, with 11 bases between. This CDR3 comprises 12 residues. The CDR3 DNA follows: TGCAGCGTCGGTCCAGAGGACTATGGCTACACCTTC. This translates into CSVGPEDYGYTF.

The V gene is TRBV28, the J gene TRBJ1-5, with D uncertain. The germline V and J ends were trimmed by 10 bases and 0 bases, with 22 bases remaining between them. The germline CDR1 and CDR2 sequences are MDHEN and SYDVKM. CDR3 length equals 17 residues. The CDR3 coding sequence is TGTGCCATCCGTGGAGCGAGAGAGCTTAATAGCAATCAGCCCCAGCATTTT. Protein product: CAIRGARELNSNQPQHF. Variable domain in full (rest from reference TRBV28 and TRBJ1-5): DVKVTQSSRYLVKRTGEKVFLECVQDMDHENMFWYRQDPGLGLRLIYFSYDVKMKEKGDIPEGYSVSREKKERFSLILESASTNQTSMYLCAIRGARELNSNQPQHFGDGTRLSIL.

The chain combines TRBV19 with TRBJ2-2; TRBD2 might be the D (6 bases). This CDR3 is built from 16 residues. Trimming shortened V by 3 bases and J by 7 bases, and 18 bases separated the two germline ends. The germline V gene has CDR1 LNHDA and CDR2 SQIVND (reference sequence). DNA of the CDR3: TGTGCCAGTAGTATTGCCCAGACTAGACGGGGCGGGGAGCTGTTTTTT. Translation gives CASSIAQTRRGGELFF.

The chain combines TRBV28 with TRBJ2-1, with 10 bases that match TRBD1. Germline lookup yields CDR1 MDHEN and CDR2 SYDVKM. The CDR3 totals 16 residues. The ends lost 6 bases at V and 4 bases at J; junction bases unmatched: 9. The CDR3 loop reads CASSRAGTGVYNEQFF. For the CDR3, the DNA is TGTGCCAGCAGCCGAGCCGGGACAGGGGTATACAATGAGCAGTTCTTC.

This rearrangement joins TRBV6-5 to TRBJ2-7; weak D call: TRBD2 (6 bases). In germline, CDR1 is MNHEY, CDR2 SVGAGI. The V end lost 4 bases, the J end lost 0 bases, and 13 bases lay between the germline ends. This CDR3 is 15 amino acids long. For the CDR3, the DNA is TGTGCCAGCAGTTTGAGAGGAGGGCCCTCCTACGAGCAGTACTTC. Protein: CASSLRGGPSYEQYF.

This chain uses TRBV5-1 with TRBJ2-2, with a possible D match to TRBD2 (5 bases). V was cut by 4 bases and J by 4 bases, with 11 bases left in between. Germline values: CDR1 SGHRS, CDR2 YFSETQ. The CDR3 is made up of 14 amino acids. The DNA of the CDR3 is TGCGCCAGCAGCCCGGAGGCCGGCACCGGGGAGCTGTTTTTT. Its protein product is CASSPEAGTGELFF.

CDR3 nucleotides: TGTGCCAGCAGCTTGGAGTTGGCTAGCGGGAGAGAGACCCAGTACTTC. Residues: CASSLELASGRETQYF. V is TRBV5-5 and J is TRBJ2-5, with TRBD2 matching over 10 bases. The germline V gene has CDR1 SGHKS and CDR2 YYEKEE (reference sequence). CDR3 length: 16 residues. V lost 0 bases, J lost 4 bases, and 6 bases stayed unmatched.

CDR3 sequence reads: CAWSGGTGESETQYF. DNA for the CDR3: TGTGCCTGGAGTGGCGGGACAGGGGAATCAGAGACCCAGTACTTC. V is TRBV30 and J is TRBJ2-5; 10 bases map to TRBD1. The length of the CDR3 is 15 residues. The J segment lost 4 bases and the V segment lost 1 base, leaving 6 bases of the junction unmatched. Germline lookup yields CDR1 GTSNPN and CDR2 SVGIG (reference sequence).

The rearrangement links TRBV19 to TRBJ2-3; TRBD2 matches 7 bases. This CDR3 contains 16 residues. CDR1 and CDR2 from the germline V gene are LNHDA and SQIVND (reference sequence). J was trimmed by 2 bases and V by 4 bases; bases with no gene match: 9. The CDR3 DNA follows: TGTGCCAGTAGTAGGACCCTAGCGGTCTACACAGATACGCAGTATTTT. It yields the protein CASSRTLAVYTDTQYF.

Written as DNA, the CDR3 is TGCGCCAGCAGCCCATCCGTCGCTAGCAGTGTGGATACGCAGTATTTT. As protein: CASSPSVASSVDTQYF. The V call is TRBV5-1, the J call TRBJ2-3; maybe TRBD2 (5 bases). The CDR3 consists of 16 residues. Germline-derived CDR1 and CDR2 are SGHRS and YFSETQ. V was cut by 4 bases and J by 6 bases, with 21 bases left in between.

The chain couples TRBV7-3 to TRBJ2-1; 8 bases agree with TRBD2. The CDR3 covers 15 residues. The J segment lost 0 bases and the V segment lost 8 bases, leaving 6 bases of the junction unmatched. Germline V lookup: CDR1 SGHTA, CDR2 FQGTGA. This chain's CDR3 is CASGLAGGSYNEQFF. DNA for the CDR3: TGTGCCAGCGGTCTGGCGGGAGGCTCCTACAATGAGCAGTTCTTC.

This clone has only one observation. The V and J genes are TRBV7-3 and TRBJ2-2, with D possibly matching TRBD1 (5 bases). This CDR3 contains 14 residues. Germline V gene lookup returns CDR1 SGHTA and CDR2 FQGTGA. V was cut by 3 bases and J by 3 bases, with 8 bases left in between. DNA of the CDR3: TGTGCCAGCAGCTTCGACAGATACACCGGGGAGCTGTTTTTT. It encodes CASSFDRYTGELFF. The whole variable domain, filled in from reference TRBV7-3 and TRBJ2-2, reads GAGVSQTPSNKVTEKGKYVELRCDPISGHTALYWYRQSLGQGPEFLIYFQGTGAADDSGLPNDRFFAVRPEGSVSTLKIQRTERGDSAVYLCASSFDRYTGELFFGEGSRLTVL.

The V call is TRBV7-2, the J call TRBJ2-3; D ambiguous. Germline CDR1 and CDR2: SGHTA and FQGNSA. V shed 10 bases and J shed 1 base, with 15 bases lying between them. CDR3 size: 14 residues. In nucleotides, the CDR3 is TGTGCCACCTCGCTATGGAGAGGCACAGATACGCAGTATTTT. Its protein is CATSLWRGTDTQYF.

The chain carries TRBV28 and TRBJ2-5; D might be TRBD1 (7 bases). The germline CDR1 and CDR2 sequences are MDHEN and SYDVKM. This CDR3 is built from 17 residues. V dropped 8 bases and J dropped 4 bases, with 26 bases sitting between them. The CDR3 is CASLQGDSYPSGETQYF. The DNA for the CDR3 is TGTGCCAGCCTCCAGGGGGACTCCTACCCTTCAGGAGAGACCCAGTACTTC.

The sample holds one count of this clone. The V and J genes are TRBV5-1 and TRBJ2-1, with a weak D call TRBD1 (5 bases). Germline assignment: CDR1 SGHRS and CDR2 YFSETQ. Deletions cut 2 bases from V and 0 bases from J, with 15 bases between. The length of the CDR3 is 17 residues. The DNA for the CDR3 is TGCGCCAGCAGCTTATCTGGAGCGACAGCCTCCTACAATGAGCAGTTCTTC. Translating gives CASSLSGATASYNEQFF.

The V call is TRBV9, the J call TRBJ2-7; TRBD2 matches 7 bases. The CDR3 runs 16 residues. CDR1 is SGDLS and CDR2 is YYNGEE in the germline V gene. V trimming: 0 bases; J trimming: 3 bases; junction bases outside the gene matches: 9. This CDR3 reads CASSVGRLAVNYEQYF. For the CDR3, the DNA is TGTGCCAGCAGCGTAGGACGGCTAGCGGTTAACTACGAGCAGTACTTC.

The rearrangement joins TRBV5-4 to TRBJ2-7; perhaps TRBD1 as D (6 bases). Germline values: CDR1 SGHNT, CDR2 YYREEE (reference sequence). V was pared by 3 bases and J by 1 base, with 14 bases between. The CDR3 has 15 residues. The CDR3 sequence: CASSSYTTGSYEQYF. The DNA of the CDR3 is TGTGCCAGCAGCTCCTATACTACAGGGTCCTACGAGCAGTACTTC.